Below, one TCR beta chain is given with its context. This sample stems from a study of shared clonotypes between healthy human individuals. CDR1 and CDR2 from the germline V gene are LNHDA and SQIVND (reference sequence). The CDR3 consists of 15 residues. V trimming: 6 bases; J trimming: 0 bases; junction bases outside the gene matches: 6. The protocol was immunoSEQ multiplex PCR, while the TCRdb copy is restricted to in-frame clones and leaves out a portion. The data contain 2,500,000 or so clones, approximately 90% of them singletons. The chain carries TRBV19 and TRBJ2-3; TRBD2 matches 7 bases. This clonotype was obtained from a man aged 18 to 35 in good health. The sample was naive CD4+ T cells sorted from blood. Subset indicated: CD45RA+ positively selected. The CDR3 is CASRSGGWSTDTQYF. In DNA form, the CDR3 reads TGTGCCAGTAGATCGGGGGGATGGAGCACAGATACGCAGTATTTT.